This TCR beta chain came from a study of T cell responses to AZD1222 COVID-19 vaccine. Study-wide results and limits: AZD1222 recipients seropositive at baseline numbered only 5 or 6. Reportedly, nearly half of unique spike TCRs recognized epitopes outside B.1.351/B.1.1.7 mutations. Donor demographics were predominantly white British with a female majority; clonal diversity may be underestimated.

The protocol was immunoSEQ multiplex PCR, while the TCRdb copy is restricted to in-frame clones and leaves out a portion. This table has 120,000 or so clones, roughly 87% appearing once. A remark on this clone: Its antigen is still unknown.

The receptor was isolated from an adult in good health. The sequencing here drew on peripheral blood, taken on day 0 of MenACWY control vaccination.

The chain's CDR3 is CASSQERTGGNEQFF. The CDR3 nucleotides read TGTGCCAGCAGCCAGGAGAGGACAGGGGGCAATGAGCAGTTCTTC. The chain links TRBV3-1 (or the pseudogene TRBV3-2) to TRBJ2-1; 10 bases align to TRBD1. The CDR3 contains 15 residues. Germline CDR1 and CDR2: LGHDT and YNNKEL (reference sequence). V shed 3 bases, J shed 6 bases, and the junction held 5 bases outside the gene matches.